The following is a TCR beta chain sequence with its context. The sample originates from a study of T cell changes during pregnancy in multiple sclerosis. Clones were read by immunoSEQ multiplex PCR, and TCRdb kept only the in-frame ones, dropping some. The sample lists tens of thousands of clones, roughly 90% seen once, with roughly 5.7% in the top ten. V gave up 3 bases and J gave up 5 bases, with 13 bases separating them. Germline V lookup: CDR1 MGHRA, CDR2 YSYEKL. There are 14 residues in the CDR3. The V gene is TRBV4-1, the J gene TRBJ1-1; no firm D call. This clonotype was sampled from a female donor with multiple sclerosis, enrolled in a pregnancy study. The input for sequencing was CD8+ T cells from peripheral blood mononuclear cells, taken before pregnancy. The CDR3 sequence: CASSQEVGWTEAFF. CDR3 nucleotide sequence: TGCGCCAGCAGCCAGGAGGTGGGCTGGACTGAAGCTTTCTTT.